These T cell receptor beta chains were read from a single sample in a study of blood T cell repertoires in COVID-19. Libraries were prepared by immunoSEQ multiplex PCR; TCRdb keeps only in-frame clonotypes and omits some of them. Of over 200,000 clones listed, 88% were seen once; the top ten hold roughly 0.8%. What was sequenced was peripheral blood. The origin of the receptors is a woman between 25 and 40 years old with acute or convalescent COVID-19. Each CDR3 is given with its conserved first and last residue. The D gene is left open where the match is weak. Only part of the rows carry a size: once, few, many, or a class if the clone is expanded.

TRBD2	TRBJ2-1	-	TRBV3-1/TRBV3-2	CASSPDLAGGSYNEQFF	TGTGCCAGCAGCCCAGACCTAGCGGGAGGGTCCTACAATGAGCAGTTCTTC
-	TRBJ1-1	-	TRBV20-1	CSAPSNTEAFF	TGCAGTGCCCCCTCGAACACTGAAGCTTTCTTT
-	TRBJ1-4	-	TRBV15	CATSWGGEKLFF	TGTGCCACCAGTTGGGGGGGAGAAAAACTGTTTTTT
TRBD1	TRBJ1-1	-	TRBV12-3/TRBV12-4	CASSSGQVRAFF	TGTGCCAGCAGCTCCGGACAGGTCAGAGCTTTCTTT
TRBD2	TRBJ2-1	-	TRBV19	CASSITGGRNNEQFF	TGTGCCAGTAGTATAACTGGCGGGAGGAACAATGAGCAGTTCTTC
TRBD2	TRBJ2-7	-	TRBV7-2	CASSEDLAEYHEQYF	TGTGCCAGCAGCGAAGACCTAGCGGAATACCACGAGCAGTACTTC
-	TRBJ1-5	few	TRBV19	CASSRDTGPGQPQHF	TGTGCCAGTAGTAGGGATACAGGGCCGGGACAGCCCCAGCATTTT
TRBD2	TRBJ2-1	-	TRBV6-2/TRBV6-3	CASSYSLGTSGRASVYNEQFF	TGTGCCAGCAGTTACTCGCTAGGGACTAGCGGGAGGGCCTCTGTTTACAATGAGCAGTTCTTC
TRBD2	TRBJ2-1	-	TRBV2	CASRFLAGVFDEQFF	TGTGCCAGCAGATTCCTAGCGGGAGTTTTCGATGAGCAGTTCTTC
-	TRBJ2-7	-	TRBV29-1	CSVAAGTYEQYF	TGCAGCGTTGCGGCGGGGACCTACGAGCAGTACTTC
-	TRBJ2-1	-	TRBV2	CARGGKHEQFF	TGTGCCAGGGGGGGTAAGCATGAGCAGTTCTTC
TRBD2	TRBJ2-2	-	TRBV6-2/TRBV6-3	CASSYEGRLARTGELFF	TGTGCCAGCAGTTACGAAGGGCGACTAGCCCGGACCGGGGAGCTGTTTTTT
TRBD1	TRBJ2-7	-	TRBV7-2	CASSSPPDRVSYEQYF	TGTGCCAGCAGCTCACCCCCTGACAGGGTGTCGTACGAGCAGTACTTC
-	TRBJ1-3	-	TRBV30	CAWSAWGDTIYF	TGTGCCTGGAGTGCCTGGGGGGACACCATATATTTT
-	TRBJ2-7	-	TRBV18	CASSDPGKYEQYF	TGTGCCAGCTCAGATCCGGGGAAGTACGAGCAGTACTTC
TRBD1	TRBJ1-5	-	TRBV9	CASSVGSGGSQPQHF	TGTGCCAGCAGCGTAGGCTCAGGGGGGAGTCAGCCCCAGCATTTT
-	TRBJ1-5	-	TRBV25-1	CASSDYSNQPQHF	TGTGCCAGCAGTGATTATAGCAATCAGCCCCAGCATTTT
TRBD2	TRBJ2-7	few	TRBV2	CASTGTSGRAIYEQYF	TGTGCCAGCACGGGGACTAGCGGGAGGGCCATATACGAGCAGTACTTC
-	TRBJ1-5	-	TRBV18	CASSPSTGLIANQPQHF	TGTGCCAGCTCACCATCTACAGGCCTCATAGCCAATCAGCCCCAGCATTTT
-	TRBJ1-1	-	TRBV5-1	CASSLARATEAFF	TGCGCCAGCAGCTTGGCGAGGGCTACTGAAGCTTTCTTT
TRBD2	TRBJ2-1	once	TRBV7-9	CASGGSGRPSVEQFF	TGTGCCAGCGGGGGTAGCGGGAGGCCCTCGGTCGAGCAGTTCTTC
TRBD2	TRBJ2-5	-	TRBV9	CASSLAGGKETQYF	TGTGCCAGCAGCCTAGCGGGAGGGAAAGAGACCCAGTACTTC
-	TRBJ2-1	-	TRBV19	CASSNTNRNEQFF	TGTGCCAGTAGTAACACTAATCGGAATGAGCAGTTCTTC
TRBD1	TRBJ2-7	-	TRBV27	CASSRDRGNHYEQYF	TGTGCCAGCAGTCGGGACAGGGGGAACCACTACGAGCAGTACTTC
TRBD2	TRBJ2-2	many	TRBV7-2	CASRIAGANTGELFF	TGTGCCAGCAGGATAGCGGGAGCGAACACCGGGGAGCTGTTTTTT
-	TRBJ1-5	-	TRBV11-1	CASSLAVGQPQHF	TGTGCCAGCAGCTTGGCAGTTGGTCAGCCCCAGCATTTT
TRBD2	TRBJ2-3	once	TRBV7-3	CASSPTLAGPAAQYF	TGTGCCAGCAGCCCAACCCTAGCGGGCCCCGCTGCGCAGTATTTT
-	TRBJ1-2	-	TRBV30	CAWSVLQGVRGYTF	TGTGCCTGGAGTGTACTACAGGGAGTTCGTGGCTACACCTTC
-	TRBJ1-2	-	TRBV7-9	CASSHDRNYGYTF	TGTGCCAGCAGCCACGACAGGAACTATGGCTACACCTTC
-	TRBJ1-5	-	TRBV19	CASSMATVSNQPQHF	TGTGCCAGTAGTATGGCGACAGTTAGCAATCAGCCCCAGCATTTT
-	TRBJ1-2	-	TRBV7-9	CASSGDIYGYTF	TGTGCCAGCAGCGGGGACATCTATGGCTACACCTTC
-	TRBJ2-7	-	TRBV4-1	CASSQVSGISYEQYF	TGCGCCAGCAGCCAAGTATCCGGGATAAGCTACGAGCAGTACTTC
TRBD1	TRBJ1-1	-	TRBV10-3	CAISDKPGQGNTEAFF	TGTGCCATCAGCGATAAACCGGGACAGGGGAACACTGAAGCTTTCTTT
TRBD2	TRBJ2-5	-	TRBV27	CASSLYSGGPGETQYF	TGTGCCAGCAGTTTGTATTCGGGAGGGCCCGGGGAGACCCAGTACTTC
TRBD2	TRBJ2-3	-	TRBV5-6	CASSFGGGSTDTQYF	TGTGCCAGCAGCTTTGGGGGAGGGAGCACAGATACGCAGTATTTT
-	TRBJ2-3	-	TRBV11-2	CASSQVGQWGGTDTQYF	TGTGCCAGCAGCCAGGTGGGGCAGTGGGGTGGTACAGATACGCAGTATTTT
-	TRBJ1-5	-	TRBV6-1	CASSDRGGQPQHF	TGTGCCAGCAGTGATCGGGGTGGTCAGCCCCAGCATTTT
TRBD1	TRBJ2-5	-	TRBV30	CAWSVLRGRETQYF	TGTGCCTGGAGTGTATTAAGGGGGCGGGAGACCCAGTACTTC
-	TRBJ2-7	once	TRBV5-1	CASSLARGSYEQYF	TGCGCCAGCAGCTTGGCGCGGGGCTCCTACGAGCAGTACTTC
-	TRBJ1-1	-	TRBV30	CAWGVGGAFF	TGTGCCTGGGGCGTGGGGGGAGCTTTCTTT
TRBD2	TRBJ2-7	-	TRBV18	CASSPPGLAGGGTSYEQYF	TGTGCCAGCTCACCACCGGGACTAGCGGGAGGTGGGACCTCCTACGAGCAGTACTTC
-	TRBJ2-4	-	TRBV6-1	CASSDPIRGLLSDIQYF	TGTGCCAGCAGTGATCCAATCAGGGGCCTTTTATCGGACATTCAGTACTTC
-	TRBJ2-1	-	TRBV4-1	CASSQSYNEQFF	TGCGCCAGCAGCCAATCTTACAATGAGCAGTTCTTC
TRBD2	TRBJ2-3	-	TRBV15	CATSRTSVSTDTQYF	TGTGCCACCAGCAGGACTAGCGTTAGCACAGATACGCAGTATTTT
TRBD2	TRBJ2-7	-	TRBV19	CASSRGGTSGSHEQYF	TGTGCCAGTAGTAGAGGAGGGACTAGCGGGAGCCACGAGCAGTACTTC
-	TRBJ2-5	-	TRBV6-2/TRBV6-3	CASSYFAATKETQYF	TGTGCCAGCAGTTACTTCGCGGCAACTAAAGAGACCCAGTACTTC
-	TRBJ1-1	-	TRBV11-3	CASSPGHSDTEAFF	TGTGCCAGCAGCCCGGGACACTCGGACACTGAAGCTTTCTTT
TRBD2	TRBJ2-7	-	TRBV7-6	CASSSRSTSGTSEQYF	TGTGCCAGCAGCTCCCGATCGACTAGCGGGACATCCGAGCAGTACTTC
-	TRBJ2-3	-	TRBV27	CASNPTTWGRVGTDTQYF	TGTGCCAGCAACCCGACTACGTGGGGGCGGGTTGGTACAGATACGCAGTATTTT
TRBD1	TRBJ1-1	once	TRBV19	CASTDGQGLAAFF	TGTGCCAGTACTGATGGACAGGGCCTTGCTGCTTTCTTT
TRBD1	TRBJ1-1	few	TRBV7-9	CASSYYRGPNTEAFF	TGTGCCAGCAGCTACTACAGGGGGCCGAACACTGAAGCTTTCTTT
-	TRBJ2-3	-	TRBV2	CASRREAPDTQYF	TGTGCCAGCAGGAGGGAGGCGCCAGATACGCAGTATTTT
-	TRBJ1-4	-	TRBV27	CASRRVVGARNEKLFF	TGTGCCAGTCGCAGGGTGGTAGGGGCTCGTAATGAAAAACTGTTTTTT
TRBD2	TRBJ2-7	-	TRBV10-3	CAIRTEAGESEQYF	TGTGCCATCAGGACCGAAGCGGGAGAGAGCGAGCAGTACTTC